This passage covers 14 T cell receptor beta chains from one sample sequenced in a study of CD8+CD57+ T cells in acquired aplastic anemia. Genomic DNA constituted the template upon which TCR beta VDJ and CDR3 profiling was performed. A single record per CDR3 protein comes from TCRdb applying MiXCR to the reads. In the table there are about 420,000 distinct CDR3 sequences, roughly 64% of which are singletons. The sequencing sample was made of sorted CD4+, CD8+, or CD8+CD57+ T cells (not recorded which) from PBMCs. The origin of the receptors is a human donor in good health, serving as a control.

Turning to this clonotype: The DNA is omitted, as the CDR3 cannot be located on it reliably, and the CDR3 follows TCRdb's listing. The rearrangement links TRBV7-2 to TRBJ2-7; the table names TRBD2, a call not compared with the DNA. The CDR3 contains 17 residues when both ends are counted. Germline V lookup: CDR1 SGHTA, CDR2 FQGNSA. The CDR3: CASSPAGPDTQYFEQYF.

This chain uses TRBV12-3 or TRBV12-4 with TRBJ2-7, with a weak D call TRBD2 (6 bases). With 6 bases removed from V and 0 bases from J, the gap between germline ends came to 15 bases. CDR3 size: 15 residues. The CDR3 reads CASSLGGTSSYEQYF. Written as DNA, the CDR3 is TGTGCCAGCAGCCTGGGGGGTACAAGCTCCTACGAGCAGTACTTC.

The J gene is TRBJ2-7, the V gene TRBV7-2; the D is unclear. The CDR3 sequence is 15 residues long. Looked up from germline, CDR1 is SGHTA and CDR2 is FQGNSA. The ends were cut back, 1 base at V and 3 bases at J, with 13 bases in the middle. The CDR3 protein is CASSLDAPPGYEQYF. In nucleotides, the CDR3 is TGTGCCAGCAGCTTAGACGCTCCTCCCGGCTACGAGCAGTACTTC. Complete variable domain (other parts from reference TRBV7-2 and TRBJ2-7): GAGVSQSPSNKVTEKGKDVELRCDPISGHTALYWYRQSLGQGLEFLIYFQGNSAPDKSGLPSDRFSAERTGGSVSTLTIQRTQQEDSAVYLCASSLDAPPGYEQYFGPGTRLTVT.

The sample holds many counts of this clonotype. The chain couples TRBV5-1 to TRBJ2-7; D tentatively reads TRBD1 or TRBD2 (6 bases each). Looked up from germline, CDR1 is SGHRS and CDR2 is YFSETQ. This CDR3 contains 13 residues. V was cut by 3 bases and J by 6 bases, with 13 bases left in between. The CDR3 protein is CASSSSQGGEQYF. Here the CDR3 DNA reads TGCGCCAGCAGCTCGTCACAGGGAGGCGAGCAGTACTTC.

This sequence joins TRBV5-6 and TRBJ2-2; 7 positions agree with TRBD2. This CDR3 has 15 amino acids. V trimming: 4 bases; J trimming: 5 bases; junction bases outside the gene matches: 8. Germline assignment: CDR1 SGHDT and CDR2 YYEEEE. CDR3 protein: CASSIVAGVTGELFF. In nucleotides, the CDR3 is TGTGCCAGCAGCATCGTCGCGGGGGTGACCGGGGAGCTGTTTTTT.

The chain couples TRBV7-9 to TRBJ1-2; D gene unclear. CDR1 and CDR2 (germline): SEHNR, FQNEAQ (reference sequence). Trimming stripped 5 bases from V and 0 bases from J, with 16 bases between. CDR3 length equals 16 residues. CDR3 nucleotides: TGTGCCAGCAGCCCTAGGGAGGGTTATACTAACTATGGCTACACCTTC. It specifies CASSPREGYTNYGYTF.

The rearrangement links TRBV14 to TRBJ1-2; D unresolved. The V and J ends lost 4 bases and 5 bases respectively, with 11 bases between them. Germline values: CDR1 SGHDN, CDR2 FVKESK. The CDR3 is 13 amino acids. The CDR3 protein is CASSLSSGYGYTF. The DNA for the CDR3 is TGTGCCAGCAGCCTAAGCAGCGGATATGGCTACACCTTC. The whole variable domain, filled in from reference TRBV14 and TRBJ1-2, reads EAGVTQFPSHSVIEKGQTVTLRCDPISGHDNLYWYRRVMGKEIKFLLHFVKESKQDESGMPNNRFLAERTGGTYSTLKVQPAELEDSGVYFCASSLSSGYGYTFGSGTRLTVV.

This clonotype was counted at least ten times. The V gene is TRBV6-5, the J gene TRBJ1-5; D remains unclear. This CDR3 is 13 amino acids long. From germline, CDR1 is MNHEY and CDR2 SVGAGI. V lost 8 bases and J 7 bases, leaving 15 bases between the germline ends. CDR3 DNA: TGTGCCAGCGGGATGGGTAGGGCGCAGCCCCAGCATTTT. Its translation: CASGMGRAQPQHF.

With respect to this clonotype: Its ends do not fully match the called genes, so a read error is possible. This chain joins TRBV7-3 and TRBJ2-3; no clear D gene. This CDR3 is 16 amino acids long. CDR1 is SGHTA and CDR2 is FQGTGA in the germline V gene. As DNA, the CDR3 is TGTGCTAGCAGCTTAGGGATGGGCGGTAGAGAAGCTAAGCAGTATTTT. Protein sequence: CASSLGMGGREAKQYF.

The chain joins TRBV7-2 to TRBJ2-3, with D uncertain. The CDR3 is made up of 12 amino acids. Between the trimmed V and J ends, which lost 4 bases and 4 bases, there was a span of 6 bases. CDR1 is SGHTA, CDR2 FQGNSA, per germline. Here the CDR3 reads CASSSSPDTQYF. The DNA of the CDR3 is TGTGCCAGCAGCTCGTCCCCAGATACGCAGTATTTT.

The CDR3 loop is CASGLSDSICYEQYF. For the CDR3, the DNA is TGTGCCAGCGGCCTATCAGACAGTATCTGTTACGAGCAGTACTTC. The chain has TRBV4-2 and TRBJ2-7; possible D gene TRBD1, 5 bases. Germline lookup yields CDR1 LGHNA and CDR2 YNFKEQ. Trimming pared 8 bases from V and 4 bases from J, leaving 21 bases between. The CDR3 runs 15 residues.

Note on this clonotype: Possible read error: a much larger clone is one base away. The chain has TRBV3-1 and TRBJ1-4, with D uncertain. CDR3 length: 14 residues. Per the germline V gene, CDR1 is LGHDT and CDR2 is YNNKEL (reference sequence). CDR3 sequence (DNA): TGTGCCAGCGGCCAAGATTACCGGGGTGAAAAACTGTTTTTT. Protein: CASGQDYRGEKLFF.

The gene calls are TRBV15 and TRBJ1-1; unclear D gene. Germline CDR1 reads LNHNV; CDR2 reads YYDKDF (reference sequence). Trimming stripped 9 bases from V and 1 base from J, with 15 bases between. The length of the CDR3 is 14 residues. The CDR3 sequence: CATDIWTKNTEAFF. The CDR3 DNA reads TGTGCCACAGACATATGGACGAAGAACACTGAAGCTTTCTTT.

V is TRBV10-3 and J is TRBJ2-7, with TRBD1 identical over 9 bases. Trimming took 0 bases from V and 3 from J; bases not matched to a gene: 15. Germline V gene data show CDR1 as ENHRY and CDR2 as SYGVKD. CDR3 length equals 19 residues. CDR3 sequence reads: CAISESPGQGFKLGYEQYF. CDR3 coding DNA: TGTGCCATCAGTGAGTCTCCGGGACAGGGTTTTAAATTGGGCTACGAGCAGTACTTC.